This TCR beta chain was identified during a study of technical replicates of blood from several donors. CDR1 MDHEN and CDR2 SYDVKM come from the germline V gene. The V gene lost 9 bases and the J gene lost 5 bases, with 10 bases spanning the gap. CDR3 length: 12 amino acids. The protocol was immunoSEQ multiplex PCR, while the TCRdb copy is restricted to in-frame clones and leaves out a portion. In the table there are fewer than 70,000 clones, 85% to 95% of which are singletons. This sequence was found in a human donor in good health. What was sequenced was T cells isolated from PBMCs. The rearrangement links TRBV28 to TRBJ1-4, with a possible D match to TRBD1 (5 bases). The CDR3 DNA follows: TGTGCCAGTAGACAGCTAAATGAAAAACTGTTTTTT. Translated: CASRQLNEKLFF.